What follows are 12 T cell receptor beta chains derived from one specimen sequenced in a study of CD8 T cells in ankylosing spondylitis. TCRdb re-called the 5' RACE reads with MiXCR, one entry per CDR3 protein. This sample has approximately 260,000 distinct CDR3 sequences, with 7.5% to 9% found just once. Material for sequencing was blood, either unsorted or a sorted T cell fraction (not recorded which). The receptors shown here come from a male donor with ankylosing spondylitis or in good health (not recorded which).

This clonotype was counted many times. DNA for the CDR3: TGCAGTGCTAGAGATGGACTTAGCAATCAGCCCCAGCATTTT. The encoded protein is CSARDGLSNQPQHF. V is TRBV20-1 and J is TRBJ1-5; no firm D call. This CDR3 spans 14 amino acids. In germline, CDR1 is DFQATT, CDR2 SNEGSKA (reference sequence). The V gene lost 0 bases and the J gene lost 0 bases, with 6 bases spanning the gap.

This clonotype has a count of ten or more. J is TRBJ2-3 and V is TRBV5-1; 7 bases fit TRBD1. V gave up 2 bases and J gave up 1 base; unmatched junction bases: 4. From germline, CDR1 is SGHRS and CDR2 YFSETQ. This CDR3 region has 15 residues. In nucleotides, the CDR3 is TGCGCCAGCAGCTTAGAGGGGGCGCGCACAGATACGCAGTATTTT. This translates into CASSLEGARTDTQYF.

This chain uses TRBV12-3 or TRBV12-4 with TRBJ1-2, with D perhaps TRBD1 (6 bases). V was cut by 7 bases and J by 8 bases, with 20 bases left in between. The CDR3 has 14 amino acids. The DNA for the CDR3 is TGTGCCAGCAACTACGGGGGGGCACAGGGAGGCTACACCTTC. It yields the protein CASNYGGAQGGYTF.

This clonotype was observed at least ten times. J is TRBJ2-2 and V is TRBV12-3 or TRBV12-4, with TRBD2 identical over 12 bases. CDR3 length: 17 residues. V was clipped by 7 bases and J by 6 bases; unmatched bases: 12. CDR3 sequence reads: CASITSSGLAGAGELFF. The CDR3 bases are TGTGCCAGCATCACTTCGTCGGGACTAGCGGGCGCCGGGGAGCTGTTTTTT.

This clonotype came up many times. The V gene is TRBV4-1, the J gene TRBJ2-1; a weak D match, TRBD2 (5 bases). Trimming removed 4 bases from V and 8 bases from J, with 18 bases in between. Germline V gene data show CDR1 as MGHRA and CDR2 as YSYEKL. The CDR3 has 15 amino acids. CDR3 protein: CASSPEGPLIDEQFF. For the CDR3, the DNA is TGCGCCAGCAGCCCCGAGGGCCCCCTTATCGATGAGCAGTTCTTC.

This clonotype was observed at least ten times. The chain joins TRBV12-3 or TRBV12-4 to TRBJ1-2; 8 bases align to TRBD1. The J segment lost 8 bases and the V segment lost 4 bases, leaving 9 bases of the junction unmatched. The CDR3 extends over 14 amino acids. CDR3 protein: CASSSADRGGGYTF. The CDR3 nucleotides read TGTGCCAGCAGTTCAGCAGACAGGGGTGGAGGCTACACCTTC.

Notes on this clonotype: One end of the junction fails to match germline, which may point to a read error. CDR3 loop: CASSLTSGYDQETQYF. DNA of the CDR3: TGTGCCAGCAGCTTGACTAGCGGTTACGACCAGGAGACCCAGTACTTC. This chain joins TRBV5-6 and TRBJ2-5; 8 bases map to TRBD2. Germline V CDR1 and CDR2: SGHDT, YYEEEE. The CDR3 has 16 amino acids.

The sample holds many counts of this clonotype. V usage is TRBV20-1 and J usage is TRBJ2-7; D is unresolved. Germline CDR1 DFQATT, CDR2 SNEGSKA (reference sequence). V was pared by 3 bases and J by 0 bases, with 9 bases between. The CDR3 totals 13 residues. CDR3: CSARPVSSYEQYF. The CDR3 coding sequence is TGCAGTGCTAGGCCGGTAAGCTCCTACGAGCAGTACTTC.

This clonotype came up many times. The chain couples TRBV20-1 to TRBJ1-2, with TRBD1 matching over 8 bases. The CDR3 runs to 13 residues. The V segment lost 5 bases and the J segment 4 bases; nucleotides outside the gene matches: 6. Germline V lookup: CDR1 DFQATT, CDR2 SNEGSKA (reference sequence). Here the CDR3 DNA reads TGCAGTGCTGACAGGGGTGAGGGCTATGGCTACACCTTC. Its protein is CSADRGEGYGYTF.

The rearrangement uses TRBV10-3 and TRBJ1-1; D is uncertain. The CDR3 spans 15 residues. CDR1 is ENHRY, CDR2 SYGVKD, per germline. V shed 2 bases and J shed 0 bases, with 10 bases lying between them. The CDR3 here is CAISEPGAVNTEAFF. CDR3 bases: TGTGCCATCAGTGAGCCCGGAGCCGTGAACACTGAAGCTTTCTTT.

In its sample, this clonotype was seen many times. The chain carries TRBV5-6 and TRBJ1-1; 8 bases align to TRBD1. Germline values: CDR1 SGHDT, CDR2 YYEEEE. The CDR3 has 17 residues. Losses at the gene ends were 4 bases for V and 1 base for J; bases not matched to a gene: 12. The DNA for the CDR3 is TGTGCCAGCAGCGTATACCAGGGGGCCGGGCGGAACACTGAAGCTTTCTTT. It specifies CASSVYQGAGRNTEAFF.

Ten or more counts support this clonotype. The chain has TRBV4-3 and TRBJ1-2; perhaps TRBD1 as D (6 bases). Trimming cost V 2 bases and J 4 bases, with 17 bases left between them. Germline assignment: CDR1 LGHNA and CDR2 YSLEER. The CDR3 sequence is 16 residues long. CDR3 nucleotide sequence: TGCGCCAGCAGCCAAAACACCGGACAGTCCCCCTATGGCTACACCTTC. Translated: CASSQNTGQSPYGYTF.